The clone carrying this TCR beta chain has a count of ten or more. The data originate from a study of response to subunit inactivated influenza vaccine. Each CDR3 protein is one row after TCRdb ran MiXCR on the RT-PCR reads. The sample has about 570,000 distinct CDR3 sequences; over 9% are singletons. The trim removed 3 bases at V and 5 bases at J, leaving 11 bases unmatched. Germline loops: CDR1 DFQATT, CDR2 SNEGSKA (reference sequence). This CDR3 has 16 residues. This sample also belongs to another study, concerning T cells expressing NK-cell markers. That source notes: UMIs were included in TCR beta cDNA generated by 5'RACE template switching. Sequenced donors, eight in total, included seven who were HCMV-seropositive and one who was seronegative. Researchers report these clonotypes also headed the CD3+CD56-NKG2C+ fraction in four donors.

The V call is TRBV20-1, the J call TRBJ2-1; 9 bases map to TRBD2. The TCR comes from a man aged 50 to 59 who received an inactivated influenza vaccine. Specimen: PBMCs from blood, collected on the day of vaccination. The CDR3 here is CSASAGWTSENNEQFF. CDR3 nucleotide sequence: TGCAGTGCTAGCGCTGGATGGACTAGCGAGAACAATGAGCAGTTCTTC.